The 26 T cell receptor beta chains below come from one sample, sequenced in a study of T cell repertoires in cytomegalovirus infection. TCRdb analysed the reads with MiXCR anew, one entry per CDR3 protein. The sample yields roughly 180,000 distinct CDR3 sequences, approximately 18% seen once. Sample: CD8+ T cells from PBMCs. The origin of the receptors is a human donor in good health (CMV status not recorded). Some clones in this sample may be carry-over from other donors' samples.

This clonotype was observed a few times. The chain couples TRBV7-9 to TRBJ1-1; 12 bases agree with TRBD1. Germline V gene data show CDR1 as SEHNR and CDR2 as FQNEAQ (reference sequence). V was clipped by 5 bases and J by 4 bases; unmatched bases: 14. The CDR3 extends over 18 amino acids. CDR3 sequence reads: CASSRPGQGALWGTEAFF. For the CDR3, the DNA is TGTGCCAGCAGCAGACCGGGACAGGGGGCTCTATGGGGCACTGAAGCTTTCTTT.

This clonotype has more than one count but fewer than ten. The V gene is TRBV18, the J gene TRBJ2-1, with TRBD2 matching 10 bases. Germline-derived CDR1 and CDR2 are KGHSH and LQKENI. With 6 bases clipped from V and 4 bases from J, the junction kept 9 bases outside the gene matches. The CDR3 extends over 16 amino acids. CDR3 in DNA: TGTGCCAGCTCGCCCACCGGGACTAGCGCGTACAATGAGCAGTTCTTC. Translated: CASSPTGTSAYNEQFF.

This clonotype was detected many times. The chain links TRBV7-2 to TRBJ1-3; 7 bases align to TRBD1. This CDR3 spans 15 amino acids. Losses at the gene ends were 5 bases for V and 2 bases for J; bases not matched to a gene: 6. CDR1 SGHTA and CDR2 FQGNSA come from the germline V gene. The CDR3 sequence is CASSHNRGAGNTIYF. The CDR3 DNA follows: TGTGCCAGCAGCCATAACAGGGGAGCTGGAAACACCATATATTTT.

This clonotype was observed a few times. This chain connects TRBV7-7 to TRBJ2-1; 7 bases agree with TRBD1. The germline gives CDR1 SSHAT, CDR2 FNYEAQ (reference sequence). This CDR3 contains 16 residues. Trimming removed 5 bases from V and 3 bases from J; junction bases left unmatched: 10. The CDR3 DNA reads as TGTGCCAGCAGCCCCAAGACAGGGAGCTACTACAATGAGCAGTTCTTC. Amino acid sequence: CASSPKTGSYYNEQFF.

V and J are TRBV19 and TRBJ1-2, with 7 bases fitting TRBD1. CDR1 is LNHDA, CDR2 SQIVND, per germline (reference sequence). The CDR3 covers 13 residues. The V segment lost 5 bases and the J segment 8 bases; nucleotides outside the gene matches: 8. The CDR3 loop reads CASSRDSRWGYTF. The CDR3 DNA is TGTGCCAGTAGTCGGGACAGCCGGTGGGGCTACACCTTC.

This chain uses TRBV6-2 or TRBV6-3 with TRBJ2-4, with D perhaps matching TRBD1 (5 bases). Germline V gene sequence: CDR1 MNHEY, CDR2 SVGEGT. The CDR3 totals 12 residues. Trimming cost V 2 bases and J 8 bases, with 7 bases left between them. Written as DNA, the CDR3 is TGTGCCAGCAGTTACGACAGTTACATTCAGTACTTC. It is translated as CASSYDSYIQYF.

The chain couples TRBV7-9 to TRBJ2-3, with 9 bases fitting TRBD1. This CDR3 spans 17 amino acids. Germline values: CDR1 SEHNR, CDR2 FQNEAQ (reference sequence). J gave up 4 bases and V 0 bases, and 8 bases lay outside the gene matches. CDR3 protein: CASSLARKGQGSDTQYF. The CDR3 region has the DNA TGTGCCAGCAGCTTAGCCAGAAAGGGACAGGGCTCAGATACGCAGTATTTT. Full variable domain (missing parts from reference TRBV7-9 and TRBJ2-3): DTGVSQNPRHKITKRGQNVTFRCDPISEHNRLYWYRQTLGQGPEFLTYFQNEAQLEKSRLLSDRFSAERPKGSFSTLEIQRTEQGDSAMYLCASSLARKGQGSDTQYFGPGTRLTVL.

This clonotype was seen a few times. The CDR3 region is CATSDRTSYEQFF. CDR3 DNA sequence: TGTGCCACCAGTGACAGGACTAGCTATGAGCAGTTCTTC. This rearrangement joins TRBV24-1 to TRBJ2-1; 8 bases are a match to TRBD2. This CDR3 contains 13 residues. Germline values: CDR1 KGHDR, CDR2 SFDVKD. V lost 4 bases and J lost 8; bases outside the gene matches: 3.

The chain couples TRBV4-3 to TRBJ1-5; D is possibly TRBD1 (5 bases). This CDR3 is 15 amino acids long. Trimming removed 1 base from V and 4 bases from J, with 11 bases in between. Germline CDR1 and CDR2: LGHNA and YSLEER. The DNA of the CDR3 is TGCGCCAGCAGCCAAGCCCGACAGTCGAATCAGCCCCAGCATTTT. Amino acids: CASSQARQSNQPQHF.

The chain couples TRBV20-1 to TRBJ2-1, with 7 bases matching TRBD2. This CDR3 is built from 15 residues. The V segment lost 0 bases and the J segment 1 base; nucleotides outside the gene matches: 3. Germline lookup yields CDR1 DFQATT and CDR2 SNEGSKA (reference sequence). The CDR3, as DNA: TGCAGTGCTAGAGATTGGGGACTATCCTACAATGAGCAGTTCTTC. It encodes CSARDWGLSYNEQFF.

In this sample, this clonotype turned up many times. The gene calls are TRBV7-9 and TRBJ1-1; no clear D gene. Germline CDR1 is SEHNR and CDR2 is FQNEAQ (reference sequence). The CDR3 extends over 13 amino acids. The V gene lost 7 bases and the J gene lost 4 bases, with 13 bases spanning the gap. This CDR3 reads CASTPLPSTEAFF. CDR3 nucleotides: TGTGCCAGCACCCCTCTCCCCAGCACTGAAGCTTTCTTT.

About this clonotype itself: It may be a read error: a sequence one base away is much more abundant. The chain links TRBV7-2 to TRBJ2-5, with TRBD2 identical over 7 bases. Germline V gives CDR1 SGHTA, CDR2 FQGNSA. V was pared by 8 bases and J by 2 bases, with 11 bases of the junction left unmatched. CDR3 size: 15 residues. The CDR3 region has the DNA TGTGCCAGCTCCCCCGGGGGGTGCGCGCAAGAGACCCAGTACTTC. Translating it yields CASSPGGCAQETQYF.

This clonotype has a handful of counts. The chain couples TRBV12-3 or TRBV12-4 to TRBJ1-5; TRBD1 aligns across 9 bases. The CDR3 totals 14 residues. The V and J ends lost 3 bases and 6 bases, in that order; junction bases with no gene match: 3. Here the CDR3 reads CASSFETGGQPQHF. CDR3 nucleotides: TGTGCCAGCAGTTTCGAGACAGGGGGTCAGCCCCAGCATTTT.

This clonotype was counted only a few times. No conserved phenylalanine or tryptophan is present at the end of the CDR3, so a read error is the likely explanation. The V gene is TRBV28, the J gene TRBJ2-1; TRBD2 might be the D (5 bases). The CDR3 is 14 residues long. From germline, CDR1 is MDHEN and CDR2 SYDVKM. Between the trimmed V and J ends, which lost 5 bases and 10 bases, there was a span of 18 bases. CDR3 nucleotide sequence: TGTGCCAGCAGTCTTGGGCCGGGAACGAAGGAGCAGTTCTCC. The encoded protein is CASSLGPGTKEQFS.

This clonotype turned up a few times. This chain uses TRBV12-3 or TRBV12-4 with TRBJ1-2; D unresolved. V was pared by 1 base and J by 0 bases, with 9 bases between. This CDR3 contains 15 residues. Here the CDR3 DNA reads TGTGCCAGCAGTTTAGGGACCGAAGCTAACTATGGCTACACCTTC. It specifies CASSLGTEANYGYTF.

The V and J genes are TRBV19 and TRBJ2-4; D is ambiguous. With 0 bases removed from V and 0 bases from J, the gap between germline ends came to 6 bases. Germline-derived CDR1 and CDR2 are LNHDA and SQIVND (reference sequence). The CDR3 runs 15 residues. The CDR3 bases are TGTGCCAGTAGTATAGAGAGTATAGCCAAAAACATTCAGTACTTC. Protein product: CASSIESIAKNIQYF.

The chain combines TRBV6-2 or TRBV6-3 with TRBJ2-7; no clear D. The CDR3 has 12 amino acids. V lost 2 bases, J lost 5 bases, and 7 bases lay in between. Germline V gene data show CDR1 as MNHEY and CDR2 as SVGEGT. The CDR3 region has the DNA TGTGCCAGCAGTTACCCCCCCCACGAGCAGTACTTC. Translated, it gives CASSYPPHEQYF.

This clonotype turned up a few times. The V call is TRBV20-1, the J call TRBJ2-1; 9 bases are a match to TRBD1. J gave up 0 bases and V 6 bases, and 6 bases lay outside the gene matches. The CDR3 runs 15 residues. The germline gives CDR1 DFQATT, CDR2 SNEGSKA (reference sequence). The CDR3 reads CSATTGGTSYNEQFF. The CDR3 DNA follows: TGCAGTGCCACGACAGGGGGAACCTCCTACAATGAGCAGTTCTTC.

The chain joins TRBV6-4 to TRBJ1-2; D is undetermined. Germline assignment: CDR1 MRHNA and CDR2 SNTAGT. V was shortened by 0 bases and J by 4 bases, with 6 bases between the two germline ends. This CDR3 spans 13 amino acids. CDR3 coding DNA: TGTGCCAGCAGTGACTCGACATCCTATGGCTACACCTTC. Encoded protein: CASSDSTSYGYTF.

V and J are TRBV13 and TRBJ2-7, with 15 positions matching TRBD2. In germline, CDR1 is PRHDT, CDR2 FYEKMQ (reference sequence). The CDR3 covers 17 residues. The J segment lost 0 bases and the V segment lost 5 bases, leaving 5 bases of the junction unmatched. CDR3 coding DNA: TGTGCCAGCAGCCTCGGGACTAGCGGGGGGCTCTCCTACGAGCAGTACTTC. This codes for CASSLGTSGGLSYEQYF.

This clonotype has more than one count but fewer than ten. V usage is TRBV12-3 or TRBV12-4 and J usage is TRBJ2-7, with D perhaps being TRBD1 or TRBD2 (5 bases each). The CDR3 covers 19 residues. Trimming removed 5 bases from V and 0 bases from J, with 26 bases in between. CDR3: CASSPSSGTADPLSYEQYF. DNA for the CDR3: TGTGCCAGCAGTCCCTCCTCCGGGACGGCTGACCCCCTCTCCTACGAGCAGTACTTC.

This clonotype turned up a few times. The V and J genes are TRBV27 and TRBJ1-4; no clear D gene. This CDR3 contains 15 residues. Trimming cost V 3 bases and J 3 bases, with 11 bases left between them. CDR1 is MNHEY and CDR2 is SMNVEV in the germline V gene (reference sequence). This CDR3 reads CASSFSAAANEKLFF. CDR3 sequence (DNA): TGTGCCAGCAGTTTCTCCGCAGCAGCTAATGAAAAACTGTTTTTT. Based on the CDR3 plus reference TRBV27 and TRBJ1-4, the full variable domain is EAQVTQNPRYLITVTGKKLTVTCSQNMNHEYMSWYRQDPGLGLRQIYYSMNVEVTDKGDVPEGYKVSRKEKRNFPLILESPSPNQTSLYFCASSFSAAANEKLFFGSGTQLSVL.

This clonotype is termed medium-sized. This chain connects TRBV7-2 to TRBJ1-1; TRBD1 agrees at 7 bases. The CDR3 totals 16 residues. CDR1 SGHTA and CDR2 FQGNSA come from the germline V gene. V trimming: 6 bases; J trimming: 6 bases; junction bases outside the gene matches: 16. The CDR3: CASRDRTVGVWAEAFF. CDR3 in DNA: TGTGCCAGCAGGGACAGGACAGTGGGTGTATGGGCTGAAGCTTTCTTT.

The table lists this clonotype with a few counts. The chain employs TRBV12-3 or TRBV12-4 and TRBJ2-1; 9 positions agree with TRBD2. V trimming: 5 bases; J trimming: 1 base; junction bases outside the gene matches: 6. The CDR3 spans 16 residues. CDR3 protein: CASSPSGLASYNEQFF. For the CDR3, the DNA is TGTGCCAGCAGTCCCTCGGGACTAGCTTCCTACAATGAGCAGTTCTTC.

A few counts support this clonotype. This chain links TRBV7-2 with TRBJ1-1, with 7 bases that match TRBD1. Trimming cost V 6 bases and J 5 bases; bases outside gene matches: 15. CDR1 is SGHTA and CDR2 is FQGNSA in the germline V gene. CDR3 size: 16 residues. CDR3 sequence (DNA): TGTGCCAGCAGTAACCAGACAGGGTATCTTTGGACTGAAGCTTTCTTT. Encoded protein: CASSNQTGYLWTEAFF.

This clonotype was counted between two and nine times. The gene calls are TRBV29-1 and TRBJ2-7, with D possibly matching TRBD1 (5 bases). The CDR3 consists of 13 residues. The germline V gene encodes CDR1 SQVTM and CDR2 ANQGSEA. The V and J ends lost 5 bases and 0 bases respectively, with 11 bases between them. DNA for the CDR3: TGCAGCGTTCGCGACAGTCTCTCCTACGAGCAGTACTTC. Amino acid sequence: CSVRDSLSYEQYF.